Listed below are T cell receptor beta chains from one sample, sequenced in a study of T cell repertoires in cytomegalovirus infection. These receptors have no identified antigens. TCRdb ran MiXCR on the reads and lists one entry per CDR3 protein. Here the sample spans around 300,000 distinct CDR3 sequences, roughly 25% being singletons. The sample in question was cultured PBMCs, obtained from culture after CMV antigen stimulation. The source is a human donor in good health (CMV status not recorded). Some clones in this sample may be carry-over from other donors' samples. The CDR3 runs from the conserved cysteine through the conserved F or W. The D gene is left open where the match is weak. Rows give clone size only sometimes, using once, few, many, or a class for an expanded clone.

cdr3_nt cdr3_aa j_call v_call clone_size d_call
TGTGCCAGCAGCAGTAGTTCCGGAGCTGGGGCCAACGTCCTGACTTTC CASSSSSGAGANVLTF TRBJ2-6 TRBV7-2 - -
TGTGCCAGCAGTTACCGGTCAGAGGGGAAGCAGTACTTC CASSYRSEGKQYF TRBJ2-7 TRBV6-2/TRBV6-3 - -
TGTGCCAGCAGCCCGGACAGGGGCCAAAGGGGCTACACCTTC CASSPDRGQRGYTF TRBJ1-2 TRBV7-2 many TRBD1
TGTGCCAGCAGCTTGGGGGGGGAATGGAGCTACACCTTC CASSLGGEWSYTF TRBJ1-2 TRBV7-2 - -
TGCAGTGCTAGAGACGGGGGAGGGGACGAAAAACTGTTTTTT CSARDGGGDEKLFF TRBJ1-4 TRBV20-1 - -
TGTGCCAGCACCACCGGGACAGGGTTCGATCAGCCCCAGCATTTT CASTTGTGFDQPQHF TRBJ1-5 TRBV25-1 few TRBD1
TGCGCCAGCAGCCAAGATAGCGCGGACGGGGGGAGGAAGGTATTACGCAACACTGAAGCTTTCTTT CASSQDSADGGRKVLRNTEAFF TRBJ1-1 TRBV4-1 - -
TGCGCCAGCAGCCAAGATGGGGGCCGGTCGGGGCAGTACTTC CASSQDGGRSGQYF TRBJ2-7 TRBV4-1 - -
TGCAGTGCTAGATCCCCGACTAGCGGGAGGGAGGGATTCACAGATACGCAGTATTTT CSARSPTSGREGFTDTQYF TRBJ2-3 TRBV20-1 - TRBD2
TGTGCCACCAGTGATTCTAGCGGGGGGAGAAATGAGCAGTTCTTC CATSDSSGGRNEQFF TRBJ2-1 TRBV24-1 - TRBD2
TGCAGTGCTAGTTTTATGAGTGAGCAGTTCTTC CSASFMSEQFF TRBJ2-1 TRBV20-1 - -
TGTGCCAGCAGCTTGGGGCCAGGACCAACCTACAATGAGCAGTTCTTC CASSLGPGPTYNEQFF TRBJ2-1 TRBV7-2 few -
TGTGCCAGCAGCTTAGTGAGGGTCGGACGATCCTCTGGGGCCAACGTCCTGACTTTC CASSLVRVGRSSGANVLTF TRBJ2-6 TRBV7-2 - -
TGTGCCAGCAGCTTAGGCAGCGGGAGGCCCCGCTCTGGGGCCAACGTCCTGACTTTC CASSLGSGRPRSGANVLTF TRBJ2-6 TRBV7-2 many TRBD2
TGTGCCAGCAGCTTGACACAGGGCTATGGCTACACCTTC CASSLTQGYGYTF TRBJ1-2 TRBV5-6 - -
TGTGCCATCAGCGGAACCATTAATAGCGGGAGGGCAGATGAGCAGTTCTTC CAISGTINSGRADEQFF TRBJ2-1 TRBV10-3 - TRBD2
TGTGCCAGCAGCCCAGGGACAGCGAGCTCCTACGAGCAGTACTTC CASSPGTASSYEQYF TRBJ2-7 TRBV27 many TRBD1
TGCGCCAGCAGCCAAGAAACCCTCTCAGTTTTACTTAATTCACCCCTCCACTTT CASSQETLSVLLNSPLHF TRBJ1-6 TRBV4-1 - -
TGTGCCAGCAGCCAAGACGGGTTCCGGGAGCAGTTCTTC CASSQDGFREQFF TRBJ2-1 TRBV3-1 few -
TGTGCCAGCAGCCAAGAGGCTAGCGGGAGTCCTTTCTTC CASSQEASGSPFF TRBJ2-7 TRBV4-2 - TRBD2
TGTGCCAGCAGTTTAACAGGGAGCACTGAAAAACTGTTTTTT CASSLTGSTEKLFF TRBJ1-4 TRBV27 few -
TGTGCCAGTAGTATAGTAGGACAGGGGAGAAGTGAGCAGTTCTTC CASSIVGQGRSEQFF TRBJ2-1 TRBV19 few TRBD1
TGTGCCAGCAGCCACGGGTTGGGCGTAGGGCATTATGAGCAGTTCTTC CASSHGLGVGHYEQFF TRBJ2-1 TRBV7-8 - -
TGTGCCACCAGTCGGCCGAACACCGGGGAGCTGTTTTTT CATSRPNTGELFF TRBJ2-2 TRBV24-1 - -
TGTGCCAGCCGACTAGCCCACACCGGGGAGCTGTTTTTT CASRLAHTGELFF TRBJ2-2 TRBV2 - TRBD2
TGTGCCAGCAGTTCTGGAGCAGGGGGCGGGGAGCTGTTTTTT CASSSGAGGGELFF TRBJ2-2 TRBV12-3/TRBV12-4 once TRBD1
TGCAGTGCTCTCGGGACTAGCGGGAGCGGGACGCAGTATTTT CSALGTSGSGTQYF TRBJ2-3 TRBV20-1 - TRBD2
TGTGCCAGCAGCTTAGAGGGCCCCCTGAGCGGGAGCGTAAGGGATACGCAGTATTTT CASSLEGPLSGSVRDTQYF TRBJ2-3 TRBV7-2 few TRBD2